What follows is one TCR beta chain and its context. This record belongs to a study of blood T cell repertoires in COVID-19. On the study more broadly: COVID-19 samples collected from the United States, Italy and Spain covered acute and convalescent phases. Nucleic acid was either cDNA or gDNA, and it came from T cells, B-cell-depleted T cells, or PBMCs.

In Seattle, patients joined the study during active infection and were tracked longitudinally. In the authors' workflow: Amplification of reference gene primers was used by the study to estimate nucleated cell counts. Libraries were prepared by immunoSEQ multiplex PCR; TCRdb keeps only in-frame clonotypes and omits some of them. The V and J calls and clone size come from that table; D and trimming were worked out from the DNA. There are approximately 190,000 clones in the sample; 82% occur only once, and approximately 8% lies in the top ten. Per the germline V gene, CDR1 is WNHNN and CDR2 is SYGVQD (reference sequence). The CDR3 spans 18 residues. Losses at the gene ends were 0 bases for V and 0 bases for J; bases not matched to a gene: 6.

The gene calls are TRBV10-1 and TRBJ1-5, with TRBD1 matching over 9 bases. This clonotype was sampled from a woman aged 60-75 years with COVID-19, enrolled during active disease. Sequences were obtained from peripheral blood. CDR3 DNA: TGCGCCAGCAGTGAGTCGGGAAGGGACAGGGCTAGCAATCAGCCCCAGCATTTT. This gives the protein CASSESGRDRASNQPQHF.